This TCR beta chain was profiled in a study of shared clonotypes between healthy human individuals. Method: immunoSEQ multiplex PCR; TCRdb's copy keeps in-frame clones and lacks some. The sample has about 2.4 million clones; 93% are singletons. Points on this clone: This same CDR3 is encoded by further DNA sequences in the sample.

Germline trimming cut 2 bases from V and 5 bases from J; bases unmatched to any gene: 0. Germline CDR1 and CDR2: SGHNT and YYREEE (reference sequence). The CDR3 spans 13 residues. The sequenced material came from naive CD4+ T cells from PBMCs. The subset here: CD45RA+ positively selected. The source of this sequence is a man aged 18 to 30 in good health. Some clones in this sample may be carry-over from other donors' samples. The V gene is TRBV5-4, the J gene TRBJ2-7; TRBD2 agrees at 11 bases. In nucleotides, the CDR3 is TGTGCCAGCAGCTTACTAGCGGGGGACGAGCAGTACTTC. Protein: CASSLLAGDEQYF.